This T cell receptor beta chain was sequenced during a study of T-cell reconstitution after alpha-beta-depleted transplantation in children. General observations from the study: Among T cells one year after transplant, newly produced cells accounted for most counts and diversity.

Preparation of the TCRbeta library was carried out with unique molecular identifiers. TCRdb used MiXCR to reprocess the PCR reads, holding one entry per CDR3 protein. The sample holds more than 500,000 distinct CDR3 sequences, over 10% seen once. With regard to this clonotype: What it binds is not known.

The sequences come from PBMCs, mostly from graft donor cells, collected 180 days after TCRalphabeta/CD19-depleted stem cell transplant. The receptor was isolated from a female patient aged 2 to 10 who had a stem cell transplant for aplastic anemia, so the T cells may come from the graft donor.

The CDR3 protein is CASSFSLKRGASGGRSYEQYF. CDR3 nucleotide sequence: TGTGCCAGCAGTTTCTCCCTTAAGCGGGGGGCGTCAGGGGGTAGATCCTACGAGCAGTACTTC. The chain has TRBV28 and TRBJ2-7, with 9 bases aligning to TRBD2. The V gene's germline CDR1 is MDHEN and CDR2 SYDVKM. The CDR3 is made up of 21 amino acids. The junction had 22 bases not matched to a gene; V was cut back by 3 bases and J by 1 base.